The 25 T cell receptor beta chains given below trace back to one sample, sequenced in a study of shared clonotypes between healthy human individuals. The protocol was immunoSEQ multiplex PCR, while the TCRdb copy is restricted to in-frame clones and leaves out a portion. The table has approximately 470,000 clones, 81% seen once. Sequences were obtained from PBMCs. These receptors were collected from a woman in her thirties or forties in good health. Some clones in this sample may be carry-over from other donors' samples.

This clone was counted a few times. It differs at one base from a far larger clone, so likely a read error. The chain uses TRBV30 and TRBJ1-2; D not certain. Deletions cut 0 bases from V and 8 bases from J, with 13 bases between. In germline, CDR1 is GTSNPN, CDR2 SVGIG (reference sequence). The CDR3 contains 13 residues. The CDR3 DNA reads TGTGCCTGGAGTGTATCCCTTATTGTGGGCTACACCTTC. Residues: CAWSVSLIVGYTF.

V usage is TRBV5-4 and J usage is TRBJ2-7, with D possibly being TRBD1 (5 bases). The V end lost 0 bases, the J end lost 2 bases, and 15 bases lay between the germline ends. Germline loops: CDR1 SGHNT, CDR2 YYREEE (reference sequence). CDR3 length: 16 residues. The CDR3 DNA is TGTGCCAGCAGCTTGGGTATGGGAAGGGGTACCTACGAGCAGTACTTC. As protein: CASSLGMGRGTYEQYF.

The rearrangement uses TRBV7-9 and TRBJ2-7; the D gene could be TRBD1 or TRBD2 (5 bases each). Germline V gene data show CDR1 as SEHNR and CDR2 as FQNEAQ (reference sequence). Trimming cost V 5 bases and J 3 bases, with 14 bases left between them. The CDR3 loop spans 14 amino acids. CDR3 sequence (DNA): TGTGCCAGCAGCCTACTCGGGACCGGCTACGAGCAGTACTTC. Translated, it gives CASSLLGTGYEQYF.

The rearrangement joins TRBV19 to TRBJ1-5; TRBD1 is a possible D gene (5 bases). Germline values: CDR1 LNHDA, CDR2 SQIVND (reference sequence). V lost 4 bases to trimming and J lost 5 bases, with 12 bases between them. The CDR3 has 14 amino acids. The CDR3 DNA reads as TGTGCCAGTAGTACTTCCGGGGGGGATCAGCCCCAGCATTTT. This gives the protein CASSTSGGDQPQHF.

This sequence joins TRBV4-1 and TRBJ2-7; D gene unclear. V was shortened by 4 bases and J by 3 bases, with 7 bases between the two germline ends. This CDR3 is built from 12 residues. Per germline, CDR1 MGHRA and CDR2 YSYEKL. CDR3 sequence: CASSPDNYEQYF. The CDR3 DNA sequence: TGCGCCAGCAGCCCTGACAACTACGAGCAGTACTTC.

The chain joins TRBV7-2 to TRBJ2-5; D is unclear. The CDR3 consists of 14 residues. The V gene's germline CDR1 is SGHTA and CDR2 FQGNSA. The V end was cut by 5 bases, the J end by 5 bases, with 15 bases between. CDR3 bases: TGTGCCAGCAGCCCCTCAAGGGCGGAGGAGACCCAGTACTTC. Encoded protein: CASSPSRAEETQYF.

The CDR3 region has the DNA TGTGCCAGTGGACCGAGGCAGAACACCGGGGAGCTGTTTTTT. Translation: CASGPRQNTGELFF. V is TRBV2 and J is TRBJ2-2, with unresolved D. Trimming pared 9 bases from V and 1 base from J, leaving 12 bases between. Germline V lookup: CDR1 SNHLY, CDR2 FYNNEI. The CDR3 runs 14 residues.

This rearrangement joins TRBV5-4 to TRBJ2-1, with 9 bases aligning to TRBD2. This CDR3 is built from 16 residues. Germline assignment: CDR1 SGHNT and CDR2 YYREEE (reference sequence). V lost 0 bases, J lost 6 bases, and 7 bases stayed unmatched. The chain's CDR3 is CASSLAGASGINEQFF. The CDR3 nucleotides read TGTGCCAGCAGCTTGGCCGGTGCTAGCGGGATCAATGAGCAGTTCTTC.

A remark on this clone: A junction boundary mismatches the germline segment, possibly from a read error. The V and J genes are TRBV7-3 and TRBJ2-7; weak D call: TRBD2 (6 bases). This CDR3 comprises 18 residues. Per the germline V gene, CDR1 is SGHTA and CDR2 is FQGTGA. The CDR3 sequence is CASSLTSRGRSSPYGQYF. The CDR3 DNA follows: TGTGCCAGCAGCTTAACCTCTAGAGGGAGGAGTAGCCCCTACGGGCAGTACTTC. Full variable domain (missing parts from reference TRBV7-3 and TRBJ2-7): GAGVSQTPSNKVTEKGKYVELRCDPISGHTALYWYRQSLGQGPEFLIYFQGTGAADDSGLPNDRFFAVRPEGSVSTLKIQRTERGDSAVYLCASSLTSRGRSSPYGQYFGPGTRLTVT.

V and J are TRBV28 and TRBJ2-7; 8 positions agree with TRBD1. Trimming removed 6 bases from V and 3 bases from J; junction bases left unmatched: 7. The CDR3 covers 14 residues. Per the germline V gene, CDR1 is MDHEN and CDR2 is SYDVKM. The CDR3, as DNA: TGTGCCAGCAGGCCCCCAGGGGGCGACTACGAGCAGTACTTC. This translates into CASRPPGGDYEQYF.

The rearrangement joins TRBV5-1 to TRBJ2-3; 15 nucleotides align to TRBD2. V was pared by 4 bases and J by 5 bases, with 11 bases of the junction left unmatched. CDR3 length equals 18 residues. Germline V CDR1 and CDR2: SGHRS, YFSETQ. CDR3 sequence reads: CASSRKGLAGGIGDTQYF. The CDR3, as DNA: TGCGCCAGCAGCCGTAAGGGACTAGCGGGAGGTATAGGAGATACGCAGTATTTT. Drawing the rest from reference TRBV5-1 and TRBJ2-3, the complete variable domain is KAGVTQTPRYLIKTRGQQVTLSCSPISGHRSVSWYQQTPGQGLQFLFEYFSETQRNKGNFPGRFSGRQFSNSRSEMNVSTLELGDSALYLCASSRKGLAGGIGDTQYFGPGTRLTVL.

This rearrangement joins TRBV6-5 to TRBJ2-3; D is unclear. The CDR3 spans 15 residues. Germline V gene sequence: CDR1 MNHEY, CDR2 SVGAGI. Trimming pared 0 bases from V and 0 bases from J, leaving 7 bases between. CDR3: CASSYSGSSTDTQYF. The CDR3 DNA sequence: TGTGCCAGCAGTTACTCTGGGTCTAGCACAGATACGCAGTATTTT.

The V and J genes are TRBV5-6 and TRBJ2-6, with D unresolved. Trimming took 2 bases from V and 0 from J, leaving 3 bases between them. The CDR3 runs 14 residues. From germline, CDR1 is SGHDT and CDR2 YYEEEE. The CDR3 is CASSFRSGANVLTF. CDR3 in DNA: TGTGCCAGCAGCTTTCGCTCTGGGGCCAACGTCCTGACTTTC. The whole variable domain, remainder taken from reference TRBV5-6 and TRBJ2-6, is DAGVTQSPTHLIKTRGQQVTLRCSPKSGHDTVSWYQQALGQGPQFIFQYYEEEERQRGNFPDRFSGHQFPNYSSELNVNALLLGDSALYLCASSFRSGANVLTFGAGSRLTVL.

The V call is TRBV5-1, the J call TRBJ2-5, with no clear D. This CDR3 spans 15 amino acids. V was trimmed by 4 bases and J by 2 bases, leaving 15 bases between them. From germline, CDR1 is SGHRS and CDR2 YFSETQ. The DNA for the CDR3 is TGCGCCAGCAGCACAAGACTCGGGCCTCAAGAGACCCAGTACTTC. This gives the protein CASSTRLGPQETQYF.

The chain joins TRBV11-3 to TRBJ2-3, with D perhaps TRBD1 (5 bases). This CDR3 comprises 16 residues. Per germline, CDR1 SGHNT and CDR2 YENEEA. V was cut by 3 bases and J by 6 bases, with 19 bases left in between. Here the CDR3 reads CASSFGWGASSDTQYF. In nucleotides, the CDR3 is TGTGCCAGCAGCTTTGGGTGGGGCGCGAGTTCGGATACGCAGTATTTT. Complete variable domain (other parts from reference TRBV11-3 and TRBJ2-3): EAGVVQSPRYKIIEKKQPVAFWCNPISGHNTLYWYLQNLGQGPELLIRYENEEAVDDSQLPKDRFSAERLKGVDSTLKIQPAELGDSAVYLCASSFGWGASSDTQYFGPGTRLTVL.

The chain links TRBV4-3 to TRBJ2-5; unclear D gene. Germline assignment: CDR1 LGHNA and CDR2 YSLEER. V lost 0 bases, J lost 5 bases, and 10 bases lay in between. The CDR3 consists of 14 residues. CDR3 in amino acids: CASSQDWVTETQYF. CDR3 DNA sequence: TGCGCCAGCAGCCAAGATTGGGTGACGGAGACCCAGTACTTC.

The chain is built from TRBV29-1 and TRBJ2-5; D is perhaps TRBD1 (6 bases). The CDR3 sequence is 13 residues long. Germline V gene lookup returns CDR1 SQVTM and CDR2 ANQGSEA. With 4 bases removed from V and 3 bases from J, the gap between germline ends came to 12 bases. The CDR3 sequence: CSVVWSGEETQYF. CDR3 nucleotides: TGCAGCGTTGTCTGGTCAGGGGAAGAGACCCAGTACTTC.

This rearrangement joins TRBV27 to TRBJ1-5; 9 bases match TRBD1. Per the germline V gene, CDR1 is MNHEY and CDR2 is SMNVEV (reference sequence). Trimming removed 10 bases from V and 2 bases from J; junction bases left unmatched: 9. This CDR3 region has 15 residues. CDR3 nucleotides: TGTGCCACCCACCGACGGGACAGGGGCAATCAGCCCCAGCATTTT. Protein: CATHRRDRGNQPQHF.

The chain carries TRBV7-2 and TRBJ2-1, with D possibly TRBD2 on 5 matching bases. This CDR3 is 14 amino acids long. Germline V gives CDR1 SGHTA, CDR2 FQGNSA. V lost 3 bases and J lost 5, with 11 bases in between. This chain's CDR3 is CASSFRDPNNEQFF. The CDR3 DNA follows: TGTGCCAGCAGCTTCCGGGATCCAAACAATGAGCAGTTCTTC.

This chain connects TRBV4-2 to TRBJ2-5, with 7 bases that match TRBD1. The V segment lost 4 bases and the J segment 2 bases; nucleotides outside the gene matches: 7. CDR1 is LGHNA, CDR2 YNFKEQ, per germline. The CDR3 extends over 15 amino acids. The CDR3 sequence is CASSPLGQTQETQYF. For the CDR3, the DNA is TGTGCCAGCAGCCCCCTGGGACAGACACAAGAGACCCAGTACTTC.

The count of this clone is one. The rearrangement uses TRBV6-6 and TRBJ2-6; TRBD2 might be the D (5 bases). The length of the CDR3 is 13 residues. Trimming pared 7 bases from V and 2 bases from J, leaving 6 bases between. Looked up from germline, CDR1 is MNHNY and CDR2 is SVGAGI (reference sequence). CDR3 region: CASIGTGANVLTF. The DNA for the CDR3 is TGTGCCAGCATCGGGACTGGGGCCAACGTCCTGACTTTC.

Notes on this clone: A single base is all that separates this from a far larger clone, so a read error is likely. The V and J genes are TRBV2 and TRBJ2-7; no firm D call. CDR1 and CDR2 (germline): SNHLY, FYNNEI. V lost 6 bases to trimming and J lost 3 bases, with 6 bases between them. This CDR3 has 11 residues. CDR3 region: CASSNFYEQYF. The CDR3 DNA reads TGTGCCAGCAGCAACTTCTACGAGCAGTACTTC.

The chain links TRBV7-2 to TRBJ2-1, with a weak D call TRBD1 (6 bases). This CDR3 comprises 14 residues. Deletions cut 0 bases from V and 10 bases from J, with 13 bases between. CDR1 SGHTA and CDR2 FQGNSA come from the germline V gene. CDR3 amino acids: CASSLARTAIEQFF. For the CDR3, the DNA is TGTGCCAGCAGCTTAGCGAGGACAGCAATCGAGCAGTTCTTC.

This chain links TRBV9 with TRBJ1-5; 11 bases map to TRBD1. With V trimmed by 4 bases and J by 4 bases, 7 bases remained unmatched. The length of the CDR3 is 16 residues. CDR1 is SGDLS, CDR2 YYNGEE, per germline. CDR3 nucleotide sequence: TGTGCCAGCAGCCCCGGACAGGGGGCTTTAAATCAGCCCCAGCATTTT. It codes for CASSPGQGALNQPQHF.

This clone was seen more than once but under ten times. The chain has TRBV6-5 and TRBJ1-2; 9 nucleotides align to TRBD1. Germline lookup yields CDR1 MNHEY and CDR2 SVGAGI. V shed 2 bases and J 3 bases; nucleotides not matched to a gene: 4. The CDR3 loop spans 15 amino acids. The CDR3 region has the DNA TGTGCCAGCAGTTACCACCGGGACAGGGACTATGGCTACACCTTC. Translating it yields CASSYHRDRDYGYTF.